A selection of T cell receptor beta chains follows, all from one sample in a study of blood T cell repertoires in COVID-19. Clones were read by immunoSEQ multiplex PCR, and TCRdb kept only the in-frame ones, dropping some. The table includes 250,000 to 300,000 clones, less than 90% detected once. The specimen was peripheral blood. The receptors were gathered from a man in his fifties or sixties who had recovered from COVID-19. Both conserved end residues are part of each CDR3. The D gene is left open where the match is weak. Clone size is given for some rows only: seen once, a few or many times, or a class if the clone is expanded.

CDR3 protein,CDR3 DNA,clone size,J gene,V gene,D gene
CASSRDRGKGETQYF,TGTGCCAGCAGCCGGGACAGGGGGAAAGGGGAGACCCAGTACTTC,many,TRBJ2-5,TRBV7-9,TRBD1
CASSPVLPMNTEAFF,TGTGCCAGCAGCCCGGTATTACCTATGAACACTGAAGCTTTCTTT,NA,TRBJ1-1,TRBV27,NA
CASSAQGSQPQHF,TGTGCCAGCAGCGCTCAGGGTTCTCAGCCCCAGCATTTT,NA,TRBJ1-5,TRBV6-2/TRBV6-3,NA
CASSPPLTYRGGNEQFF,TGTGCCAGCAGTCCTCCCCTCACCTATCGGGGTGGCAATGAGCAGTTCTTC,once,TRBJ2-1,TRBV28,NA
CASSLRRAGNEQFF,TGTGCCAGCAGTTTACGTCGAGCGGGCAATGAGCAGTTCTTC,NA,TRBJ2-1,TRBV27,NA
CASGLVRQGHLTGGNTIYF,TGTGCTAGTGGTTTGGTCCGACAGGGACACTTAACAGGGGGAAACACCATATATTTT,NA,TRBJ1-3,TRBV12-5,TRBD1
CASSPEAEYNSPLHF,TGTGCCAGCAGCCCGGAGGCGGAGTATAATTCACCCCTCCACTTT,NA,TRBJ1-6,TRBV5-4,NA
CASSPTRTSREQFF,TGTGCCAGCAGCCCCACTCGGACTAGCCGTGAGCAGTTCTTC,NA,TRBJ2-1,TRBV7-6,TRBD2
CASSQWAGGIQPQHF,TGTGCCAGCAGCCAGTGGGCAGGGGGCATTCAGCCCCAGCATTTT,few,TRBJ1-5,TRBV7-2,TRBD1
CASSGGASYEQYF,TGTGCCAGCAGTGGCGGAGCCTCCTACGAGCAGTACTTC,NA,TRBJ2-7,TRBV25-1,NA
CASSAPGLAYEQYF,TGTGCCAGTAGTGCCCCGGGACTAGCGTACGAGCAGTACTTC,NA,TRBJ2-7,TRBV19,TRBD2
CASSMTALYGYTF,TGTGCCAGCAGCATGACAGCTCTCTATGGCTACACCTTC,NA,TRBJ1-2,TRBV27,NA
CTSSQPLAGEQYF,TGCACCAGCAGCCAGCCACTAGCGGGCGAGCAGTACTTC,NA,TRBJ2-7,TRBV1,NA
CSASIPGGSASGRARETQYF,TGCAGTGCTAGTATCCCAGGGGGCTCGGCTAGCGGGAGGGCCAGGGAGACCCAGTACTTC,NA,TRBJ2-5,TRBV20-1,TRBD2
CASSQTTGTAREQFF,TGTGCCAGCAGCCAAACCACCGGGACAGCAAGGGAGCAGTTCTTC,NA,TRBJ2-1,TRBV27,TRBD1
CATLLPGTGTGELFF,TGTGCCACACTTCTACCGGGGACAGGGACCGGGGAGCTGTTTTTT,NA,TRBJ2-2,TRBV28,TRBD1
CASSPPKRTGTGNTIYF,TGTGCCAGCAGCCCACCAAAGAGGACAGGGACTGGAAACACCATATATTTT,NA,TRBJ1-3,TRBV5-6,TRBD1
CASRDRGTGELFF,TGTGCCAGCCGGGACAGGGGAACCGGGGAGCTGTTTTTT,NA,TRBJ2-2,TRBV6-5,TRBD1
CASRPFAGGFNNEQFF,TGTGCCAGCAGACCCTTTGCGGGGGGTTTTAACAATGAGCAGTTCTTC,NA,TRBJ2-1,TRBV2,TRBD2
CASSLLLADTGELFF,TGTGCCAGCAGTTTACTACTAGCGGACACCGGGGAGCTGTTTTTT,NA,TRBJ2-2,TRBV27,TRBD2
CASSQAVSSGTSTDTQYF,TGTGCCAGCAGCCAAGCGGTGAGTAGCGGGACTAGCACAGATACGCAGTATTTT,NA,TRBJ2-3,TRBV3-1/TRBV3-2,TRBD2
CASSPGTSGYNEQFF,TGTGCCAGCTCACCAGGGACTAGCGGGTACAATGAGCAGTTCTTC,few,TRBJ2-1,TRBV18,TRBD2
CASSRLAGGTDTQYF,TGTGCCAGCAGCCGACTAGCGGGGGGCACAGATACGCAGTATTTT,NA,TRBJ2-3,TRBV11-2,TRBD2
CASSIGGYQETQYF,TGTGCCAGTAGTATTGGAGGCTACCAAGAGACCCAGTACTTC,NA,TRBJ2-5,TRBV19,NA
CASSLGAGVLNTEAFF,TGCGCCAGCAGCCTAGGGGCAGGGGTCTTGAACACTGAAGCTTTCTTT,NA,TRBJ1-1,TRBV5-1,NA
CASSPPARQGSEQFF,TGTGCCAGCTCACCACCTGCTCGACAGGGCAGTGAGCAGTTCTTC,NA,TRBJ2-1,TRBV18,TRBD1
CAGPLVGGENQPQHF,TGCGCCGGACCGTTAGTTGGCGGGGAAAATCAGCCCCAGCATTTT,few,TRBJ1-5,TRBV5-1,NA
CASSSGMTSGRVNLETQYF,TGTGCCAGCAGCTCAGGGATGACTAGCGGGAGAGTCAACCTGGAGACCCAGTACTTC,NA,TRBJ2-5,TRBV6-6,TRBD2
CASSWGQGYHEQYF,TGTGCCAGCAGTTGGGGACAGGGGTACCACGAGCAGTACTTC,NA,TRBJ2-7,TRBV6-5,TRBD1
CASSPGTAYNSPLHF,TGTGCCAGTAGTCCCGGGACAGCCTATAATTCACCCCTCCACTTT,NA,TRBJ1-6,TRBV19,TRBD1
CASSEDLAGVGEQFF,TGCGCCAGCAGTGAGGACCTAGCGGGGGTAGGTGAGCAGTTCTTC,NA,TRBJ2-1,TRBV10-1,TRBD2
CATTKGDMNTEAFF,TGTGCCACCACTAAGGGGGACATGAACACTGAAGCTTTCTTT,NA,TRBJ1-1,TRBV6-6,NA
CASSLVQDSQGTIYF,TGCGCCAGCAGCTTGGTCCAGGACAGCCAAGGCACCATATATTTT,once,TRBJ1-3,TRBV5-1,NA
CASSQLVGEQFF,TGTGCCAGCAGTCAACTAGTAGGTGAGCAGTTCTTC,NA,TRBJ2-1,TRBV12-3/TRBV12-4,NA
CASRPLATNEKLFF,TGTGCCAGCAGGCCCTTAGCAACTAATGAAAAACTGTTTTTT,NA,TRBJ1-4,TRBV6-5,NA
CASSLAVASGSVEQYF,TGCGCCAGCAGCTTGGCCGTGGCTAGCGGGAGTGTCGAGCAGTACTTC,NA,TRBJ2-7,TRBV5-1,TRBD2
CAISDGAGVVNEQFF,TGTGCCATCAGTGATGGCGCGGGAGTTGTCAATGAGCAGTTCTTC,NA,TRBJ2-1,TRBV10-3,TRBD2
CASRPSGGGSSTDTQYF,TGTGCCAGTAGGCCAAGCGGGGGTGGCTCTAGCACAGATACGCAGTATTTT,NA,TRBJ2-3,TRBV19,TRBD2